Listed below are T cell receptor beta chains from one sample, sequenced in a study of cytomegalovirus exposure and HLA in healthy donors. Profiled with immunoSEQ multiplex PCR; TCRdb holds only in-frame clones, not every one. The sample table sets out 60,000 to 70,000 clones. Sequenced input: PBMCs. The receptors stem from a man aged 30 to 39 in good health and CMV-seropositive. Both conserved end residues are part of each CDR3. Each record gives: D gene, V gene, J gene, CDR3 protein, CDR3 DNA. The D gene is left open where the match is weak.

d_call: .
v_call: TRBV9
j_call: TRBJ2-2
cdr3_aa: CASSAQGGGELFF
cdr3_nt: TGTGCCAGCAGCGCACAGGGCGGCGGGGAGCTGTTTTTT

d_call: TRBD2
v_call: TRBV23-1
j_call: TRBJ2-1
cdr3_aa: CASSQGGLEGLDNEQFF
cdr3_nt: TGCGCCAGCAGTCAAGGGGGACTAGAAGGGCTAGACAATGAGCAGTTCTTC

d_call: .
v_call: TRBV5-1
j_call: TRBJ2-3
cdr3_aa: CASSDMSTDKQYF
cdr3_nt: TGCGCCAGCAGTGACATGAGCACAGATAAGCAGTATTTT

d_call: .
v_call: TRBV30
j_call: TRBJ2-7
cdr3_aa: CAWSVSTDSYEQYF
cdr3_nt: TGTGCCTGGAGTGTATCGACAGACTCCTACGAGCAGTACTTC

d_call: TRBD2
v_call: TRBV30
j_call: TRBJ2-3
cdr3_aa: CAGSHREGQTDTQYF
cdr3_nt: TGTGCCGGGAGCCACCGGGAGGGCCAAACAGATACGCAGTATTTT

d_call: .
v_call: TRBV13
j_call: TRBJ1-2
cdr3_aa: CASSVQALRSYGYTF
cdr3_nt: TGTGCCAGCAGCGTACAGGCGCTCAGGAGCTATGGCTACACCTTC

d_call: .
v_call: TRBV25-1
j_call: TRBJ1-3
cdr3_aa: CASSEIGFRTRSGNTIYF
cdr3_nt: TGTGCCAGCAGTGAGATAGGTTTTCGGACACGCTCTGGAAACACCATATATTTT

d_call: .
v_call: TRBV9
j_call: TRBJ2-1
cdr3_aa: CASSVSQAGSYNEQFF
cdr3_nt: TGTGCCAGCAGCGTATCGCAAGCTGGTTCCTACAATGAGCAGTTCTTC

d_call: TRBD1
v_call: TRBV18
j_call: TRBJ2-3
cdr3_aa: CASSPGTGTDTQYF
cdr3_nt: TGTGCCAGCTCGCCCGGGACAGGCACAGATACGCAGTATTTT

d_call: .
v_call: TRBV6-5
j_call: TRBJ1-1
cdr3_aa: CASSYSDRGPEDFF
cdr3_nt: TGTGCCAGCAGTTACTCGGACAGAGGTCCTGAAGATTTCTTT

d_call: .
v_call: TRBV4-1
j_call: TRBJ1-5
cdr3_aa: CASSQAEYNQPQHF
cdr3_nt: TGCGCCAGCAGCCAGGCGGAGTACAATCAGCCCCAGCATTTT

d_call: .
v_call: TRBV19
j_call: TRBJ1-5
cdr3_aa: CATKDRNSNQPQHF
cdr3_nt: TGTGCCACCAAAGACAGGAATAGCAATCAGCCCCAGCATTTT

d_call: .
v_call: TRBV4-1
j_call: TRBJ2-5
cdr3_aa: CASSQAGFRETQYF
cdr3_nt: TGCGCCAGCAGCCAAGCGGGGTTCCGGGAGACCCAGTACTTC

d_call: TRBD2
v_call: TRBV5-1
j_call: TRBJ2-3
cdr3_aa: CASSLAGGYTDTQYF
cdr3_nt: TGCGCCAGCAGCCTAGCGGGAGGTTACACAGATACGCAGTATTTT

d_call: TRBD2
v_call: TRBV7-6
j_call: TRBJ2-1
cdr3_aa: CASSPLTSGRGNEQFF
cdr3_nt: TGTGCCAGCAGCCCCCTCACGAGCGGGAGGGGCAATGAGCAGTTCTTC

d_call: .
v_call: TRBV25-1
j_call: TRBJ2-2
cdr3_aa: CASSDPTEASTGELFF
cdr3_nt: TGTGCCAGCAGTGACCCGACAGAGGCCAGCACCGGGGAGCTGTTTTTT

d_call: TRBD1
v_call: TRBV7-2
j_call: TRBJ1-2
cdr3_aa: CASSHPPGQGYGYTF
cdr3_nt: TGTGCCAGCAGCCACCCCCCGGGACAGGGTTATGGCTACACCTTC

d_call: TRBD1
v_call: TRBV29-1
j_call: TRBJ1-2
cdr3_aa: CSAERGGGLYGYTF
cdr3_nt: TGCAGCGCCGAGCGAGGAGGGGGCCTCTATGGCTACACCTTC

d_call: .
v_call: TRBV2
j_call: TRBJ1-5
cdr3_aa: CASRSREYLGQPQHF
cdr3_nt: TGTGCCAGCAGGAGTCGGGAGTATCTGGGACAGCCCCAGCATTTT

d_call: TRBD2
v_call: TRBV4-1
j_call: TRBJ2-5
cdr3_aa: CASSPRTSGRAGETQYF
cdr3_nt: TGCGCCAGCAGCCCGAGGACTAGCGGGAGGGCCGGGGAGACCCAGTACTTC

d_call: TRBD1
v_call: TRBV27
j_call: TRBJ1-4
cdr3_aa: CASSFPQGVFEKLFF
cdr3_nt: TGTGCCAGCAGTTTTCCACAGGGGGTGTTTGAAAAACTGTTTTTT

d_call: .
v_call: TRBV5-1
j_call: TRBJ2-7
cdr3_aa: CASSLTTDAYEQSF
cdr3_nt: TGCGCCAGCAGCTTGACGACAGACGCCTACGAGCAGTCCTTC

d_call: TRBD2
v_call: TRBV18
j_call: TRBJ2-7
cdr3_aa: CASSVERGGGYEQYF
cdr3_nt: TGTGCCAGCTCCGTCGAGCGGGGCGGAGGCTACGAGCAGTACTTC

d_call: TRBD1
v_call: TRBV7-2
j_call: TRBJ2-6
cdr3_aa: CASSLVGQGLAGANVLTF
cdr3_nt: TGTGCCAGCAGCTTAGTAGGACAGGGTTTGGCTGGGGCCAACGTCCTGACTTTC

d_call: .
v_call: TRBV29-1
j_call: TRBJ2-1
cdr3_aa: CSVSYSYNEQFF
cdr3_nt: TGCAGCGTTTCCTACTCCTACAATGAGCAGTTCTTC

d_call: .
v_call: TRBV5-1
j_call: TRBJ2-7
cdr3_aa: CASSLGGQGYEQYF
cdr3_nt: TGCGCCAGCAGCCTCGGGGGGCAGGGCTACGAGCAGTACTTC

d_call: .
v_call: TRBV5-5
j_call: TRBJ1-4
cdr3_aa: CASSPREGSREKLFF
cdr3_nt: TGTGCCAGCAGCCCACGGGAGGGGTCTCGGGAAAAACTGTTTTTT

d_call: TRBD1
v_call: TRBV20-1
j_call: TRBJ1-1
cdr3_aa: CSAEDRPAVFF
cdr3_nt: TGCAGTGCAGAGGACAGGCCCGCCGTGTTCTTT

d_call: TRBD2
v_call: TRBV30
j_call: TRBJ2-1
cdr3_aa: CAWRRAWLAGEIDNEQFF
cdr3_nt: TGTGCCTGGAGGCGTGCGTGGCTAGCGGGAGAAATTGACAATGAGCAGTTCTTC